These T cell receptor beta chains were read from a single sample in a study of CD8 T cells in ankylosing spondylitis. TCRdb re-derived calls from the 5' RACE reads in MiXCR, one entry per CDR3 protein. The data show about 240,000 distinct CDR3 sequences, about 24% seen once. The specimen was blood, either unsorted or a sorted T cell fraction (not recorded which). Receptor source: a male donor with ankylosing spondylitis or in good health (not recorded which). Both conserved end residues are part of each CDR3. The D gene is left open where the match is weak. Not every row has a clone size; where given, it reads once, few, many or a size class.

len	d_gene	v_gene	j_gene	abundance	CDR3aa	CDR3nt
15	-	TRBV20-1	TRBJ1-5	-	CSASGGLGEGQPQHF	TGCAGTGCTAGCGGGGGGTTAGGGGAGGGTCAGCCCCAGCATTTT
13	-	TRBV3-1	TRBJ2-7	-	CASSQDPHYEQYF	TGTGCCAGCAGCCAAGATCCGCATTACGAGCAGTACTTC
13	-	TRBV3-1	TRBJ2-1	once	CASSHRGNNEQFF	TGTGCCAGCAGCCACCGGGGCAACAATGAGCAGTTCTTC
14	TRBD2	TRBV6-9	TRBJ2-5	-	CASSYDGGWEIQYF	TGTGCCAGCAGTTACGACGGGGGGTGGGAGATCCAGTACTTC
11	-	TRBV20-1	TRBJ1-2	few	CRPFGNGGYTF	TGCAGGCCGTTCGGCAATGGTGGCTACACCTTC
14	-	TRBV10-3	TRBJ2-7	-	CAISLGPDSYEQYF	TGTGCCATCTCCCTAGGACCGGACTCCTACGAGCAGTACTTC
15	-	TRBV10-1	TRBJ2-3	-	CASSEATGSTDTQYF	TGCGCCAGCAGTGAAGCAACGGGGAGCACAGATACGCAGTATTTT
15	TRBD1	TRBV29-1	TRBJ2-2	-	CSARTGRINTGELFF	TGCAGCGCGAGGACAGGGAGAATAAACACCGGGGAGCTGTTTTTT
14	-	TRBV20-1	TRBJ2-1	-	CSPKKGGPYNEQFF	TGCAGTCCCAAAAAAGGGGGGCCCTACAATGAGCAGTTCTTC
16	TRBD1	TRBV10-3	TRBJ2-1	few	CAISAGETGGNNEQFF	TGTGCCATCAGTGCCGGGGAGACAGGGGGTAATAATGAGCAGTTCTTC
16	TRBD2	TRBV29-1	TRBJ2-1	many	CSATGGVRSPDRVQFF	TGCAGCGCCACTGGGGGGGTGCGATCGCCCGATCGTGTGCAGTTCTTC
18	TRBD2	TRBV4-1	TRBJ2-2	many	CASSQAALAGINTGELFF	TGCGCCAGCAGCCAAGCCGCACTAGCGGGGATCAACACCGGGGAGCTGTTTTTT
14	-	TRBV20-1	TRBJ2-1	many	CSALTTQGMGEQFF	TGCAGTGCCCTAACAACGCAGGGAATGGGTGAGCAGTTCTTC
18	TRBD1	TRBV11-1	TRBJ2-1	many	CASSSDPGGQGADNEQFF	TGTGCCAGCAGCTCAGACCCCGGCGGGCAGGGGGCTGACAATGAGCAGTTCTTC
15	-	TRBV12-3/TRBV12-4	TRBJ2-7	-	CASRTGTGNSYEQYF	TGTGCCAGCAGAACCGGGACGGGAAACTCCTACGAGCAGTACTTC
14	TRBD1	TRBV5-5	TRBJ1-1	many	CASSVQGGNTEAFF	TGTGCCAGCAGCGTCCAGGGGGGGAACACTGAAGCTTTCTTT
16	TRBD1	TRBV28	TRBJ1-6	many	CASSFLQGGGNSPLHF	TGTGCCAGCAGTTTCCTCCAGGGGGGGGGTAATTCACCCCTCCACTTT
13	-	TRBV6-5	TRBJ2-5	-	CASSYSGKETQYF	TGTGCCAGCAGTTACTCGGGTAAAGAGACCCAGTACTTC
14	-	TRBV20-1	TRBJ2-3	few	CSAPNLAGSGTQYF	TGCAGTGCTCCGAACCTCGCAGGGTCGGGTACGCAGTATTTT
14	TRBD1	TRBV7-9	TRBJ1-5	-	CASSIDRVDQPQHF	TGTGCCAGCAGCATTGACAGGGTAGATCAGCCCCAGCATTTT
15	-	TRBV2	TRBJ2-7	few	CASRRDREGVYEQYF	TGTGCCAGCAGGAGAGACAGGGAGGGCGTTTACGAGCAGTACTTC
15	TRBD2	TRBV20-1	TRBJ2-1	many	CSARDPAGGRNEQFF	TGCAGTGCTAGAGATCCAGCGGGGGGGCGTAATGAGCAGTTCTTC
21	-	TRBV6-2/TRBV6-3	TRBJ2-6	few	CASSNNPWGRKRYSGANVLTF	TGTGCCAGCAGCAACAATCCGTGGGGCAGGAAAAGGTACTCTGGGGCCAACGTCCTGACTTTC
12	-	TRBV20-1	TRBJ1-5	-	CSALGDPRPQHF	TGCAGTGCTTTAGGCGACCCTCGGCCCCAGCATTTT
15	TRBD2	TRBV20-1	TRBJ2-5	-	CSSEAGLGLRETQYF	TGCAGTAGTGAAGCGGGGCTGGGTTTAAGAGAGACCCAGTACTTC
15	-	TRBV10-3	TRBJ2-1	-	CAISEGLSGLGEQFF	TGTGCCATCAGTGAGGGATTGTCAGGGTTGGGTGAGCAGTTCTTC
14	-	TRBV20-1	TRBJ2-1	many	CSAPGGGTYNEQFF	TGCAGTGCTCCAGGGGGGGGGACCTACAATGAGCAGTTCTTC
13	-	TRBV18	TRBJ1-2	-	CASSPVPNYGYTF	TGTGCCAGCTCACCGGTTCCTAACTATGGCTACACCTTC
15	TRBD2	TRBV12-3/TRBV12-4	TRBJ2-1	many	CASSLGLAGAAGQFF	TGTGCCAGCAGCCTGGGACTAGCGGGGGCTGCGGGGCAGTTCTTC
16	TRBD1	TRBV5-6	TRBJ1-6	many	CASSSGGQVGHSPLHF	TGTGCCAGCAGCTCAGGTGGACAGGTGGGCCATTCACCCCTCCACTTT
16	TRBD1	TRBV20-1	TRBJ1-5	few	CSARVLGQGHNQPQHF	TGCAGTGCTAGAGTTTTGGGACAGGGGCACAATCAGCCCCAGCATTTT
14	-	TRBV6-1	TRBJ2-5	-	CASSHLDTLSTQYF	TGTGCCAGCAGCCACTTGGACACGTTGTCGACCCAGTACTTC
14	TRBD1	TRBV10-3	TRBJ2-7	few	CAISAGTGSQEQYF	TGTGCCATCAGTGCGGGGACAGGGTCGCAGGAGCAGTACTTC
14	TRBD2	TRBV3-1	TRBJ2-7	-	CASRGGGAVYEQYF	TGTGCCAGCCGGGGCGGGGGGGCCGTCTACGAGCAGTACTTC
16	TRBD1	TRBV20-1	TRBJ2-3	few	CSAPTDRARSGDTQYF	TGCAGTGCTCCGACCGACAGGGCGAGGTCAGGGGATACGCAGTATTTT
15	-	TRBV12-3/TRBV12-4	TRBJ2-5	many	CASTIGRGYQETQYF	TGTGCCAGCACCATAGGGAGGGGGTACCAAGAGACCCAGTACTTC
10	-	TRBV6-5	TRBJ2-7	few	CASETYEQYF	TGTGCCAGCGAGACTTACGAGCAGTACTTC
15	-	TRBV4-2	TRBJ2-7	-	CASSQGPGLGYEQYF	TGTGCCAGCAGCCAAGGGCCGGGGTTAGGGTACGAGCAGTACTTC
13	TRBD2	TRBV20-1	TRBJ2-1	many	CSAPGERGNEQFF	TGCAGTGCCCCGGGCGAGCGGGGAAATGAGCAGTTCTTC
15	-	TRBV5-1	TRBJ2-3	many	CASSLLTGTTDTQYF	TGCGCCAGCAGCTTGTTGACAGGAACCACAGATACGCAGTATTTT
19	TRBD2	TRBV9	TRBJ2-3	few	CASSARSPGTMGKSDTQYF	TGTGCCAGCAGCGCCAGGTCTCCCGGGACTATGGGAAAGTCGGATACGCAGTATTTT
16	TRBD1	TRBV11-2	TRBJ2-2	-	CASTPLRDRGSGELFF	TGTGCCAGCACCCCACTGCGGGACAGGGGATCCGGGGAGCTGTTTTTT
12	-	TRBV20-1	TRBJ2-1	many	CSADSGLGEQFF	TGCAGTGCTGATAGCGGCCTTGGTGAGCAGTTCTTC
14	-	TRBV27	TRBJ2-1	-	CASSFSPRANEQFF	TGTGCCAGCAGTTTTAGCCCCAGGGCCAATGAGCAGTTCTTC
12	TRBD2	TRBV20-1	TRBJ2-7	many	CSARGPGGTRYF	TGCAGTGCTAGGGGTCCGGGGGGGACACGGTACTTC
14	-	TRBV7-6	TRBJ2-3	once	CASSLAENIRTQYF	TGTGCCAGCAGCTTAGCGGAGAACATAAGGACGCAGTATTTT
14	-	TRBV25-1	TRBJ2-3	many	CASSFQGIADTQYF	TGTGCCAGCAGCTTCCAGGGTATCGCAGATACGCAGTATTTT
13	-	TRBV15	TRBJ2-7	-	CATSRISEDEQYF	TGTGCCACCAGCAGAATTTCGGAAGACGAGCAGTACTTC
14	TRBD1	TRBV9	TRBJ2-7	few	CASSLGGIAYEQYF	TGTGCCAGCAGCCTAGGGGGCATTGCCTACGAGCAGTACTTC
13	TRBD1	TRBV20-1	TRBJ1-1	few	CSARRGTASEAFF	TGCAGTGCGCGTAGAGGGACAGCCAGCGAAGCTTTCTTT
13	TRBD1	TRBV20-1	TRBJ2-7	few	CSVGREWTGEQYF	TGCAGTGTGGGTAGGGAGTGGACAGGCGAGCAGTACTTC
13	-	TRBV10-3	TRBJ1-3	many	CAIMRASGNTIYF	TGTGCCATCATGCGAGCCTCTGGAAACACCATATATTTT
13	-	TRBV12-3/TRBV12-4	TRBJ2-4	many	CASTPGLSASQYF	TGTGCCAGCACCCCGGGACTCTCAGCCTCTCAGTACTTC
13	-	TRBV7-2	TRBJ2-1	many	CASNFRRYNEQFF	TGTGCCAGCAACTTTAGGCGGTACAATGAGCAGTTCTTC
12	TRBD1	TRBV20-1	TRBJ2-7	many	CSAEDRGLEQYF	TGCAGTGCTGAGGACAGGGGGCTCGAGCAGTACTTC
13	TRBD1	TRBV20-1	TRBJ2-3	many	CSVTTGAGDTQYF	TGCAGTGTCACGACAGGGGCGGGAGATACGCAGTATTTT
13	TRBD1	TRBV6-1	TRBJ2-7	many	CASSEDRRDEQYF	TGTGCCAGCAGTGAGGACAGGCGGGACGAGCAGTACTTC
14	-	TRBV6-5	TRBJ2-1	many	CASSYGVAANEQFF	TGTGCCAGCAGTTACGGTGTAGCAGCCAATGAGCAGTTCTTC